A selection of T cell receptor beta chains follows, all from one sample in a study of T cells in narcolepsy. TCRdb keeps only in-frame clones here, not all; method: immunoSEQ multiplex PCR. The sample lists some 19,000 clones; 85% to 90% were seen once. The sample was memory (CD45RA-) CD4+ T cells from blood. The receptors come from a human donor in good health. CDR3s include the opening cysteine and the closing phenylalanine or tryptophan. Fields, in order: D gene, J gene, clone size, V gene, CDR3 protein, CDR3 DNA. A D gene is named only where the DNA matches it firmly. Size is omitted from some rows. Given values are once, few, many or a class for expanded clones.

>TRBD1|TRBJ1-2|NA|TRBV28
CASSPTGGSGYTF
TGTGCCAGCAGTCCGACAGGGGGGTCTGGCTACACCTTC
>NA|TRBJ2-6|NA|TRBV7-2
CASSKTGRRQSRANVLTF
TGTGCCAGCAGCAAAACGGGGAGACGACAAAGTCGGGCCAACGTCCTGACTTTC
>NA|TRBJ2-1|NA|TRBV25-1
CASSNDRRSYNEQFF
TGTGCCAGCAGTAACGATCGGCGCTCCTACAATGAGCAGTTCTTC
>NA|TRBJ2-1|NA|TRBV10-2
CASSERLYNEQFF
TGCGCCAGCAGTGAGCGTCTTTACAATGAGCAGTTCTTC
>TRBD1|TRBJ1-1|few|TRBV7-2
CASSRTGGNTEAFF
TGTGCCAGCAGCCGGACAGGGGGGAACACTGAAGCTTTCTTT
>NA|TRBJ2-4|NA|TRBV19
CASSMGSGSENIQYF
TGTGCCAGTAGTATGGGTAGCGGTTCCGAAAACATTCAGTACTTC
>NA|TRBJ2-5|NA|TRBV7-9
CASSLGLGGTYQETQYF
TGTGCCAGCAGCTTAGGGTTGGGGGGAACTTACCAAGAGACCCAGTACTTC
>NA|TRBJ1-5|NA|TRBV6-1
CASSPSGRSNQPQHF
TGTGCCAGCAGCCCTTCTGGGAGAAGCAATCAGCCCCAGCATTTT
>TRBD1|TRBJ1-2|NA|TRBV7-3
CASSATGQNYGYTF
TGTGCCAGCAGCGCAACGGGACAGAACTATGGCTACACCTTC
>NA|TRBJ1-3|NA|TRBV11-3
CASSLDGQSNTIYF
TGTGCCAGCAGCTTAGATGGACAATCAAACACCATATATTTT
>TRBD1|TRBJ1-2|NA|TRBV6-5
CASSDRVSYGYTF
TGTGCCAGCAGTGACAGGGTATCGTATGGCTACACCTTC
>NA|TRBJ1-6|NA|TRBV5-1
CASSLAWGQDSPLHF
TGCGCCAGCAGCCTAGCTTGGGGACAAGATTCACCCCTCCACTTT
>NA|TRBJ2-4|NA|TRBV2
CASTESPGNIQYF
TGTGCCAGCACCGAGTCCCCAGGGAACATTCAGTACTTC
>NA|TRBJ1-4|NA|TRBV9
CASSSRGDRGTNEKLFF
TGTGCCAGCAGCTCCCGGGGGGACCGTGGGACAAATGAAAAACTGTTTTTT